Shown below are 4 T cell receptor beta chains from a single sample sequenced in a study of kidney transplant recipient with SARS-CoV-2 infection. TCRdb re-called the reads through MiXCR, storing one row per CDR3 protein. The table has 200,000 to 300,000 distinct CDR3 sequences, 29% seen once; the top ten hold around 6.8%. The source was a blood sample, collected at baseline and on approximately day 120 from a kidney transplant recipient. The receptor set was obtained from a young adult male patient who had COVID-19 and was a kidney transplant recipient. Some T cells may have come from the graft donor.

This clonotype has a count of ten or more. This chain links TRBV5-4 with TRBJ1-2; no definite D call. V lost 7 bases and J lost 4, with 23 bases in between. The CDR3 runs 16 residues. The germline V gene has CDR1 SGHNT and CDR2 YYREEE (reference sequence). In DNA form, the CDR3 reads TGTGCCAGCTCGATCTCCGTACCAGGAAAGACCTATGGCTACACCTTC. It yields the protein CASSISVPGKTYGYTF.

This clonotype was observed at least ten times. The genes are TRBV23-1 and TRBJ1-2; D may be TRBD1 (5 bases). TRBV23-1 is an ORF; its function is uncertain. This CDR3 contains 19 residues. Trimming stripped 6 bases from V and 3 bases from J, with 29 bases between. CDR3 nucleotides: TGCGCCAGCAGCTCAAATATTTTTCTTGGGACCGGAGCCGACTATGGCTACACCTTC. Translated, it gives CASSSNIFLGTGADYGYTF.

This clonotype occurred many times. V is TRBV20-1 and J is TRBJ2-5; D assignment may be TRBD1 or TRBD2 (6 bases each). The germline V gene encodes CDR1 DFQATT and CDR2 SNEGSKA (reference sequence). V gave up 5 bases and J gave up 1 base, with 14 bases separating them. This CDR3 spans 14 amino acids. CDR3: CSAQGGGSQETQYF. The CDR3 DNA follows: TGCAGTGCTCAAGGAGGGGGTTCCCAAGAGACCCAGTACTTC.

As concerns this clonotype: A much larger clone is a single base away; this may be a read error. The rearrangement uses TRBV30 and TRBJ1-2, with TRBD1 matching over 9 bases. Germline CDR1 GTSNPN, CDR2 SVGIG (reference sequence). This CDR3 comprises 12 residues. The CDR3 DNA is TGTACCTGGACAGGGGATCACTATGGCTACACCTTC. It yields the protein CTWTGDHYGYTF.